Each of the 25 T cell receptor beta chains below was sequenced from the same sample in a study of blood T cells in healthy people across ages. The second PCR ran 7 to 11 cycles with a sample-barcoded 5' primer and J-beta primers. Each CDR3 protein gets one entry after TCRdb re-called the 5' RACE reads with MiXCR. This sample has approximately 1.5 million distinct CDR3 sequences, with about 35% found just once. The sequenced sample was blood. The receptor source for this set is a woman in her twenties or thirties in good health.

Comments on this clonotype: At one of its ends the junction is not consistent with the germline gene, which may arise from a read error. CDR3 coding DNA: TGTGCCAGCAGTGGGGGGCAGGGCGGCTATGGCTACACCTTC. Its protein product is CASSGGQGGYGYTF. The rearrangement uses TRBV5-1 and TRBJ1-2; possibly TRBD1 for D (6 bases). Germline V lookup: CDR1 SGHRS, CDR2 YFSETQ. CDR3 length: 14 residues.

The chain links TRBV29-1 to TRBJ1-2, with D hard to call. Germline loops: CDR1 SQVTM, CDR2 ANQGSEA. V gave up 6 bases and J gave up 5 bases, with 10 bases separating them. There are 11 residues in the CDR3. As DNA, the CDR3 is TGCAGCGTGGTGGACGGATATGGCTACACCTTC. This gives the protein CSVVDGYGYTF.

In the case of this clonotype: A read error may explain this, as a much larger clone is one base away. The genes are TRBV18 and TRBJ2-1, with D perhaps given as TRBD1 or TRBD2 (5 bases each). CDR3 size: 16 residues. The germline V gene encodes CDR1 KGHSH and CDR2 LQKENI. The DNA of the CDR3 is TGTGCCAGCTCACCACCGGGTGGGAGACAGTACAATGATCAGTTCTTC. It codes for CASSPPGGRQYNDQFF. The whole variable domain, remainder taken from reference TRBV18 and TRBJ2-1, is NAGVMQNPRHLVRRRGQEARLRCSPMKGHSHVYWYRQLPEEGLKFMVYLQKENIIDESGMPKERFSAEFPKEGPSILRIQQVVRGDSAAYFCASSPPGGRQYNDQFFGPGTRLTVL.

The rearrangement joins TRBV20-1 to TRBJ2-5; D tentatively fits TRBD1 or TRBD2 (5 bases each). This CDR3 has 15 amino acids. Trimming shortened V by 5 bases and J by 2 bases, and 18 bases separated the two germline ends. The germline CDR1 and CDR2 sequences are DFQATT and SNEGSKA (reference sequence). The CDR3 here is CSAYDFGGVQETQYF. In nucleotides, the CDR3 is TGCAGTGCTTACGACTTTGGGGGTGTTCAAGAGACCCAGTACTTC.

About this clonotype: This may come from a read error, since a much larger clone is one base off. The chain employs TRBV4-1 and TRBJ1-1; D remains unclear. The CDR3 covers 16 residues. Germline CDR1 MGHRA, CDR2 YSYEKL. V was trimmed by 4 bases and J by 2 bases, leaving 17 bases between them. CDR3 DNA sequence: TGCGCCAGCAGCCTAGATCTCCCGGGGATAAACACTGAAGCTTTCTTT. Its protein product is CASSLDLPGINTEAFF.

This rearrangement joins TRBV20-1 to TRBJ2-1; tentative D call: TRBD1 (6 bases). The V gene's germline CDR1 is DFQATT and CDR2 SNEGSKA (reference sequence). The CDR3 consists of 11 residues. Trimming shortened V by 6 bases and J by 10 bases, and 13 bases separated the two germline ends. The DNA of the CDR3 is TGCAGTGCACAAGAGGGGGACGAGCAGTTCTTC. Residues: CSAQEGDEQFF.

About this clonotype itself: Relative to the germline gene, one junction end is altered; a read error may explain this. V usage is TRBV7-3 and J usage is TRBJ2-5; a possible D gene is TRBD2 (6 bases). This CDR3 comprises 15 residues. Germline-derived CDR1 and CDR2 are SGHTA and FQGTGA. CDR3 DNA sequence: TGTGCCAGCAGCTTATCCGGAGGGCGCGGGGAGACCCGGTACTTC. This translates into CASSLSGGRGETRYF.

This rearrangement joins TRBV3-1 to TRBJ1-1; possibly TRBD1 for D (5 bases). Germline V gene data show CDR1 as LGHDT and CDR2 as YNNKEL (reference sequence). The CDR3 is 15 amino acids. The V and J ends lost 4 bases and 4 bases respectively, with 16 bases between them. The DNA of the CDR3 is TGTGCCAGCAGCCTGACGACCAGGGCTGGCACTGAAGCTTTCTTT. Protein product: CASSLTTRAGTEAFF.

This rearrangement joins TRBV9 to TRBJ1-5; D unresolved. The V end lost 3 bases, the J end lost 2 bases, and 18 bases lay between the germline ends. The CDR3 runs to 17 residues. Germline V gene sequence: CDR1 SGDLS, CDR2 YYNGEE. This CDR3 is CASSGVTRPKGNQPQHF. Written as DNA, the CDR3 is TGTGCCAGCAGCGGCGTCACTAGGCCAAAAGGCAATCAGCCCCAGCATTTT.

The chain couples TRBV7-8 to TRBJ2-6; the D gene is possibly TRBD1 (6 bases). Per the germline V gene, CDR1 is SGHVS and CDR2 is FQNEAQ. The CDR3 has 17 amino acids. Trimming removed 5 bases at V and 0 bases at J, with 14 bases between. The CDR3 DNA follows: TGTGCCAGCAGCGCATACCTACAGGGCTCTGGGGCCAACGTCCTGACTTTC. Translation gives CASSAYLQGSGANVLTF. The complete variable domain, with remaining parts taken from reference TRBV7-8 and TRBJ2-6, reads GAGVSQSPRYKVAKRGQDVALRCDPISGHVSLFWYQQALGQGPEFLTYFQNEAQLDKSGLPSDRFFAERPEGSVSTLKIQRTQQEDSAVYLCASSAYLQGSGANVLTFGAGSRLTVL.

This clonotype showed up just a few times. The chain uses TRBV5-1 and TRBJ2-1; 11 positions match TRBD2. The V segment lost 0 bases and the J segment 15 bases; nucleotides outside the gene matches: 5. From germline, CDR1 is SGHRS and CDR2 YFSETQ. This CDR3 contains 13 residues. The CDR3 is CASSLALAGGLFF. As DNA, the CDR3 is TGCGCCAGCAGCTTGGCCCTAGCGGGGGGTCTGTTCTTC.

This clonotype was seen repeatedly, ten times or more. V and J are TRBV12-3 or TRBV12-4 and TRBJ2-7; D remains ambiguous. The length of the CDR3 is 16 residues. Trimming took 1 base from V and 6 from J, leaving 19 bases between them. The CDR3: CASSLVWQKDLGEQYF. The CDR3 nucleotides are TGTGCCAGCAGTTTAGTTTGGCAGAAGGATCTGGGCGAGCAGTACTTC.

On this clonotype itself: One base away lies a much larger clone, so this may be a sequencing read error. V is TRBV29-1 and J is TRBJ2-5; D may be TRBD2 (5 bases). Germline V gene data show CDR1 as SQVTM and CDR2 as ANQGSEA. The CDR3 runs to 10 residues. The CDR3 DNA follows: TGCGGCGTTGTGGAGGTGGCCCAGTACTTC. Amino acids: CGVVEVAQYF.

The V gene is TRBV12-3 or TRBV12-4, the J gene TRBJ2-3; D may be TRBD1 or TRBD2 (6 bases each). Trimming took off 5 bases at V and 6 bases at J, with 12 bases between the two ends. The CDR3 has 13 residues. CDR3 sequence (DNA): TGTGCCAGCAGTACAAAGGGGGGTGATACGCAGTATTTT. It is translated as CASSTKGGDTQYF.

The chain links TRBV3-1 to TRBJ2-3, with 8 bases fitting TRBD2. Germline trimming cut 1 base from V and 4 bases from J; bases unmatched to any gene: 13. Per germline, CDR1 LGHDT and CDR2 YNNKEL (reference sequence). The CDR3 is made up of 18 amino acids. In nucleotides, the CDR3 is TGTGCCAGCAGCCAAGCACGGGGACGGGAGGGAAAGGCAGATACGCAGTATTTT. Residues: CASSQARGREGKADTQYF.

V usage is TRBV20-1 and J usage is TRBJ2-7; D call uncertain. The germline V gene has CDR1 DFQATT and CDR2 SNEGSKA (reference sequence). V was pared by 5 bases and J by 2 bases, with 19 bases between. The CDR3 runs to 15 residues. This CDR3 reads CSASTEQAPTYEQYF. Here the CDR3 DNA reads TGCAGTGCTTCTACCGAGCAGGCCCCGACCTACGAGCAGTACTTC.

The chain combines TRBV7-9 with TRBJ2-1; no firm D call. In germline, CDR1 is SEHNR, CDR2 FQNEAQ (reference sequence). The CDR3 totals 14 residues. The V gene lost 7 bases and the J gene lost 4 bases, with 14 bases spanning the gap. In DNA, the CDR3 is TGTGCCAGCACCCCTACGGAGTCTTACAATGAGCAGTTCTTC. It specifies CASTPTESYNEQFF.

This clonotype was seen once. The junction departs from germline at one end; a sequencing error may be responsible. V usage is TRBV28 and J usage is TRBJ2-1, with D perhaps TRBD2 (5 bases). The length of the CDR3 is 17 residues. Germline V gene data show CDR1 as MDHEN and CDR2 as SYDVKM. CDR3 nucleotides: TGTGCCAACAGTCACCACCCCAGCGGCCATATCTACAATGAGCAGTTCTTC. It is translated as CANSHHPSGHIYNEQFF. Looking up the rest from reference TRBV28 and TRBJ2-1 gives the full variable domain: DVKVTQSSRYLVKRTGEKVFLECVQDMDHENMFWYRQDPGLGLRLIYFSYDVKMKEKGDIPEGYSVSREKKERFSLILESASTNQTSMYLCANSHHPSGHIYNEQFFGPGTRLTVL.

With respect to this clonotype: The junction shows a germline mismatch at one end, possibly a read error. The chain has TRBV11-2 and TRBJ2-5, with no clear D. CDR3 size: 14 residues. Germline V gene lookup returns CDR1 SGHAT and CDR2 FQNNGV. The CDR3, as DNA: TGTGCCAGCAGCTTAGACCAGTTCCAAGAGACCCGGTACTTC. This sequence encodes CASSLDQFQETRYF. Together with reference TRBV11-2 and TRBJ2-5, the CDR3 gives the full variable domain: EAGVAQSPRYKIIEKRQSVAFWCNPISGHATLYWYQQILGQGPKLLIQFQNNGVVDDSQLPKDRFSAERLKGVDSTLKIQPAKLEDSAVYLCASSLDQFQETRYFGPGTRLLVL.

The table lists this clonotype with a few counts. The chain links TRBV5-1 to TRBJ2-5; no definite D call. CDR1 is SGHRS, CDR2 YFSETQ, per germline. The CDR3 totals 12 residues. The germline V and J ends were trimmed by 5 bases and 3 bases, with 8 bases remaining between them. The CDR3 coding sequence is TGCGCCAGCAGTCCAACTAAAGAGACCCAGTACTTC. Translating gives CASSPTKETQYF.

This clonotype was counted only a few times. This chain uses TRBV12-3 or TRBV12-4 with TRBJ1-1; 10 nucleotides agree with TRBD1. V lost 5 bases and J lost 7; bases outside the gene matches: 10. The CDR3 consists of 15 residues. In nucleotides, the CDR3 is TGTGCCAGCAGTCCCGGGACAGGGGAATTTGGTGAAGCTTTCTTT. This translates into CASSPGTGEFGEAFF.

Concerning this clonotype itself: The junction shows a germline mismatch at one end, possibly a read error. This sequence joins TRBV6-4 and TRBJ2-1, with 12 bases matching TRBD2. The CDR3 is 15 residues long. Per the germline V gene, CDR1 is MRHNA and CDR2 is SNTAGT. The CDR3 loop is CASSDLAGGYNERFF. Written as DNA, the CDR3 is TGTGCCAGCAGTGACCTAGCGGGGGGGTACAATGAGCGGTTCTTC.

CDR3 sequence reads: CASSFMGDSNQPQHF. The CDR3 DNA reads TGCGCCAGCAGCTTTATGGGGGATAGCAATCAGCCCCAGCATTTT. The rearrangement uses TRBV5-1 and TRBJ1-5, with D perhaps TRBD1 (5 bases). Trimming cost V 2 bases and J 0 bases, with 9 bases left between them. This CDR3 is 15 amino acids long. The germline V gene has CDR1 SGHRS and CDR2 YFSETQ.

This clonotype has only a few counts. The junction does not match germline at one end; this may be a read error. The chain carries TRBV12-3 or TRBV12-4 and TRBJ2-7; D is perhaps TRBD1 or TRBD2 (5 bases each). The CDR3 extends over 13 amino acids. CDR3 in DNA: TGTACCAGCAGTTTGGGGGAATACTACGAGCAGTACTTC. Residues: CTSSLGEYYEQYF.

This clonotype was seen more than once but under ten times. This sequence joins TRBV20-1 and TRBJ1-4; D might be TRBD1 (5 bases). V lost 5 bases, J lost 4 bases, and 11 bases lay in between. The CDR3 covers 13 residues. CDR1 is DFQATT and CDR2 is SNEGSKA in the germline V gene (reference sequence). This CDR3 reads CSAPGRRNEKLFF. CDR3 nucleotides: TGCAGTGCTCCGGGACGTCGTAATGAAAAACTGTTTTTT.